This T cell receptor (beta chain) was identified in a study of T-cell memory formation after mild COVID-19. Study-wide context: Each donor largely had its own TCR clusters.

The CDR3 spans 14 residues. Trimming cost V 1 base and J 10 bases; bases outside gene matches: 2. Germline V gene sequence: CDR1 MNHEY, CDR2 SVGEGT. Overall study results and limits: The authors left the SARS-CoV-2 specificity of second-wave clones peaking on day 37 unconfirmed. Memory sampled before infection contained some responding clones, suggesting cross-reactive memory joined. CD4+ contracting clones were found mainly in CM and EM, and CD8+ ones in EMRA.

Comment on this clonotype: Its antigen is undetermined.

Each CDR3 protein is one row after TCRdb ran MiXCR on the 5' RACE reads. The repertoire holds fewer than 650,000 distinct CDR3 sequences, with roughly a fifth as singletons. V gene TRBV6-2 or TRBV6-3 combines with J gene TRBJ2-1; 12 bases are a match to TRBD2. The clonotype was recovered from an adult woman who had mild COVID-19 (a few samples of this study predate the infection). Cell type and time point are not known. The sequencing sample was made of PBMCs or a T cell subset sorted from them (not recorded which). The CDR3 is CASSYLLAGGEQFF. In nucleotides, the CDR3 is TGTGCCAGCAGTTACTTACTAGCGGGAGGCGAGCAGTTCTTC.